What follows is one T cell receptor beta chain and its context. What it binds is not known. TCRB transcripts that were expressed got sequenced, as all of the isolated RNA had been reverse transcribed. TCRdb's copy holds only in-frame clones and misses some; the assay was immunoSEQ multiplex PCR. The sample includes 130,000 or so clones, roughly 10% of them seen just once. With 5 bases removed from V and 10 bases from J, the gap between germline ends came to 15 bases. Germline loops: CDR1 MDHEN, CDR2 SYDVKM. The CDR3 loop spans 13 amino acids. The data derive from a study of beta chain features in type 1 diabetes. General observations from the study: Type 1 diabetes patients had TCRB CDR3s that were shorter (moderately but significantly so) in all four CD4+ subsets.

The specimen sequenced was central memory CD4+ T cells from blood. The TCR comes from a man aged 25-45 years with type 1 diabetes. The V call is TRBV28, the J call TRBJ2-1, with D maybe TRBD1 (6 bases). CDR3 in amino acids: CASSPPGQIEQFF. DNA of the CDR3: TGTGCCAGCAGTCCACCCGGACAGATAGAGCAGTTCTTC.